This T cell receptor beta chain was profiled in a study of monozygotic twins with inflammatory bowel disease (dated by TCRdb to between 2017 and 2020). As for the study more broadly: A total of some 30 monozygotic twin pairs were included in the full study, comprising nine German pairs (four IBD-concordant, five IBD-discordant) and 19 IBD-discordant Danish pairs. The search for disease-associated traits relied mainly on comparing, within discordant pairs, IBD patients with their genetically identical healthy co-twins. Each individual had, on average, about 151 000 unique TCRalpha sequences and 181 000 unique TCRbeta sequences available for analysis. Summary of the overall study and its limitations: No single strong signal or clonotype linked to IBD turned up in the results, so the idea that one exists was not supported. Repertoire similarity did not differ between concordant and discordant twins, possibly due to limited statistical power. Because patients were on differing immunosuppressive treatments, the repertoires may have picked up extra background noise and inter-individual variability. Fewer clonotypes were shared with other individuals by IBD patients than by healthy twins, most markedly in patients showing signs of disease activity. Measured by the inverse Simpson index, TCRbeta repertoire diversity was lower in IBD patients than in their healthy co-twins. Distinction between different T cell subtypes could not be achieved in the analysis.

The CDR3 spans 13 residues, from the cysteine through the phenylalanine. No DNA is given. Via the germline V gene (reference sequence), CDR1 is DFQATT and CDR2 SNEGSKA. From each donor, an approximately 2.4 ml peripheral blood sample was collected into PAXgene tubes and kept at -80 degrees C. Without T cell sorting, total RNA was isolated from whole blood using the PAXgene blood miRNA kit on an automated QIAcube. Deep TCRalpha and TCRbeta repertoire profiling with unique molecular barcoding was performed on peripheral blood of monozygotic twin pairs concordant or discordant for inflammatory bowel disease. For every twin pair, smoking habits were documented, and each individual was categorised as a current, former or never smoker. Details on this clonotype: Its binding antigen is unknown.

Receptor libraries were prepared by 5' RACE. Each TCR library was prepared from about 3,400 ng of total RNA. cDNA was synthesized with SMARTScribe reverse transcriptase in eight separate reactions per sample. During cDNA synthesis, template switching was used to introduce unique molecular identifiers that contained a 6-nucleotide sample barcode. Amplification of TCRalpha and TCRbeta cDNA involved two nested PCRs of about 15 and 9 cycles, and each PCR was followed by bead purification. Before amplification, the cDNA was both treated with uracil DNA-glycosylase and purified with the QIAquick PCR purification kit. The second PCR added Illumina TruSeq-compatible adapters along with sample-specific barcodes. TapeStation and Qubit were used to check library quality and concentration, and around 4.5 ng of each library went into the pool. Sequencing of pooled libraries was carried out on an Illumina HiSeq2500 single-index Rapid Run using 2 x 100 bp reads and custom sequencing primers. The authors' pipeline ran thus. MiGEC version 1.2.6 was used for UMI-based consensus assembly to correct PCR and sequencing errors. V(D)J alignment, clonotype assembly and CDR3 extraction were performed with MiXCR version 2.1.1. Gene usage, clonotype sharing and MAIT/NKT TCR abundance were normalised by analysing the top 1000, 10 000 and 20 000 clonotypes per sample. Diversity was computed as the inverse Simpson index with the vegan R package after downsampling to 27 000 UMIs. Paired Mann-Whitney U tests on discordant twin pairs were used, with Benjamini-Hochberg multiple-testing correction. The reads were reprocessed in TCRdb, with one entry per CDR3 protein sequence and no accompanying DNA. V and J calls and clone size were set by TCRdb, not the authors. The table for this sample records fewer than 400,000 distinct CDR3 sequences. The ten biggest clones cover more than 4.5% of the sample.

The sequenced material came from blood. Recombination linked TRBV20-1 to TRBJ2-2. This clonotype was obtained from a human donor with ulcerative colitis or Crohn's disease, or a healthy co-twin of an affected twin (not recorded which). The CDR3 in this case is CSVVTITTGELFF.